The rows below give T cell receptor beta chains drawn from one sample of a study of CXCR3-negative and CXCR3-positive naive CD8 T cells. TCRdb re-called the 5' RACE reads and shows each CDR3 protein once, DNA omitted. This listing includes just over 40,000 distinct CDR3 sequences. What was sequenced was naive CXCR3- CD8+ T cells from blood. The origin of the receptors is a human donor in good health. Some clones in this sample may be carry-over from other donors' samples. Both conserved end residues are part of each CDR3. A row's size may be missing; if present it is once, few, many or a size class.

CDR3 protein	clone size	V gene	J gene
CASSPGAGNEQFF	NA	TRBV6-6	TRBJ2-1
CSVGDRGNSPLHF	NA	TRBV29-1	TRBJ1-6
CASSQLPDGLNYGYTF	NA	TRBV7-9	TRBJ1-2
CASSWGDVQNEKLFF	medium-sized	TRBV5-1	TRBJ1-4
CASSPLEGAGDTQYF	NA	TRBV6-5	TRBJ2-3
CASSQDGTQYNTGELFF	medium-sized	TRBV4-3	TRBJ2-2
CSASTSGELATQYF	NA	TRBV20-1	TRBJ2-3
CASSLVGVDTQYF	medium-sized	TRBV7-8	TRBJ2-3
CASSLTGGNYNEQFF	NA	TRBV28	TRBJ2-1
CASSHPKSQASGELFF	NA	TRBV4-1	TRBJ2-2
CASSPLEGLFSYEQYF	NA	TRBV7-6	TRBJ2-7
CSEERGRTYEQYF	NA	TRBV29-1	TRBJ2-7
CSVEDGTSGAYEQYF	NA	TRBV29-1	TRBJ2-7
CATSREIGGYEQYF	NA	TRBV15	TRBJ2-7
CSVYFRDRVTYEQYF	NA	TRBV29-1	TRBJ2-7
CSARDRNRGDYGYTF	NA	TRBV20-1	TRBJ1-2
CASRQGLSSYNEQFF	NA	TRBV6-2/TRBV6-3	TRBJ2-1
CASSLRPGELFF	NA	TRBV12-3/TRBV12-4	TRBJ2-2
CASSSPDLNSPLHF	NA	TRBV28	TRBJ1-6
CASSNWTGVPF	NA	TRBV19	TRBJ1-1
CSVVEVDEQYF	medium-sized	TRBV29-1	TRBJ2-7
CASSLAHGQHTEAFF	NA	TRBV7-9	TRBJ1-1